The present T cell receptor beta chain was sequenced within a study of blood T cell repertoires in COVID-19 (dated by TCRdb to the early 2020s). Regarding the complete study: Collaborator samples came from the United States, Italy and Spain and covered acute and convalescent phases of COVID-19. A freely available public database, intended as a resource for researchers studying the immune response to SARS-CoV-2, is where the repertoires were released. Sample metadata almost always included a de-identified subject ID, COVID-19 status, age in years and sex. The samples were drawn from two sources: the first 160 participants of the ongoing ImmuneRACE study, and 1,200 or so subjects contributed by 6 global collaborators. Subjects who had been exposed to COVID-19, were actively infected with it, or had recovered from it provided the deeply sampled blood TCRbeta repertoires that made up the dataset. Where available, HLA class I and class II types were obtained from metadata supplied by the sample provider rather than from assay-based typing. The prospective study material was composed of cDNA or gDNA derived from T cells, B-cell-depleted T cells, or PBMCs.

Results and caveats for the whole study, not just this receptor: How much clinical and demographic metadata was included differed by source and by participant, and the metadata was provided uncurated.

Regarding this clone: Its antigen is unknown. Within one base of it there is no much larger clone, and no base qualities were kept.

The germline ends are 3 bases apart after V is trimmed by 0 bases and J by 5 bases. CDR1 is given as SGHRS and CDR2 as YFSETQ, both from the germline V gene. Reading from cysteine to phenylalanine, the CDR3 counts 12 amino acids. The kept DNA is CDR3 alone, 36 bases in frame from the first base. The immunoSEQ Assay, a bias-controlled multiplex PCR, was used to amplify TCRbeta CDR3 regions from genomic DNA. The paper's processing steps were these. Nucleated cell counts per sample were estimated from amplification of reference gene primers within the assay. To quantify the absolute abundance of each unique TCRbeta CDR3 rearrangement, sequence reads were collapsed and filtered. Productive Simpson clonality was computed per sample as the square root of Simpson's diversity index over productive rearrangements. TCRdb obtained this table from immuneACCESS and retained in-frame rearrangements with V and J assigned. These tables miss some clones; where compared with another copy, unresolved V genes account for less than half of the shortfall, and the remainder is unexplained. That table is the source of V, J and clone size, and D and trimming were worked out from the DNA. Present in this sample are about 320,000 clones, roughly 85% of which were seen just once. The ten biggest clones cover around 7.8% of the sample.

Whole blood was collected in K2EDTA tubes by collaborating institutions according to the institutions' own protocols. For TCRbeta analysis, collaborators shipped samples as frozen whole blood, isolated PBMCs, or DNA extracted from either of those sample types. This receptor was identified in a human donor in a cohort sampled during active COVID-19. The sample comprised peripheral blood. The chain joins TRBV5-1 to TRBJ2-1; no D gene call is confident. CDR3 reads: CASSLDNNEQFF. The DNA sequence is TGCGCCAGCAGCTTGGACAACAATGAGCAGTTCTTC.